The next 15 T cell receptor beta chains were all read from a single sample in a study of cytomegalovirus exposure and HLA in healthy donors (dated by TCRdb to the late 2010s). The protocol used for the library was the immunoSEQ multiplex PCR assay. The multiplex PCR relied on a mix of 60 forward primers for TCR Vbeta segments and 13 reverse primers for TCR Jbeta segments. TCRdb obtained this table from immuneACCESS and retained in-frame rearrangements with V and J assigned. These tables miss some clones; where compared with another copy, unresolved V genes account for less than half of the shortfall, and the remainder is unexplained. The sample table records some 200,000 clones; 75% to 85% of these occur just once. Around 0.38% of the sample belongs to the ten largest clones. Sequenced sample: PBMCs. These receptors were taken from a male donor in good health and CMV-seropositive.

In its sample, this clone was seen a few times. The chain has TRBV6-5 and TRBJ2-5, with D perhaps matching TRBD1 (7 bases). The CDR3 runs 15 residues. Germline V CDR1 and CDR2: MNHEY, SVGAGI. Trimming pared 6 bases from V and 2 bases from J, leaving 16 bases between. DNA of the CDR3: TGTGCCAGCAGACGTCACAGGGGACTGCAAGAGACCCAGTACTTC. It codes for CASRRHRGLQETQYF.

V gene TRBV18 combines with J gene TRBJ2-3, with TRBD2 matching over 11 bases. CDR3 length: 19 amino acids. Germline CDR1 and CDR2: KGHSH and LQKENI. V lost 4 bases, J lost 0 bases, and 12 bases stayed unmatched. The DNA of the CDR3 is TGTGCCAGCTCACTCAGACTGGTTAGCGGGAGGGCAAGCACAGATACGCAGTATTTT. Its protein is CASSLRLVSGRASTDTQYF.

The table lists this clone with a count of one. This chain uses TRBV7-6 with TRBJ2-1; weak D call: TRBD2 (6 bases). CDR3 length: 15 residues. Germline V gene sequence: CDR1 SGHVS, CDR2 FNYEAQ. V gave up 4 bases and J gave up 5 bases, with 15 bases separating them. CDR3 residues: CASSSREAGDNEQFF. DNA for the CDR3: TGTGCCAGCAGCTCAAGGGAGGCTGGGGACAATGAGCAGTTCTTC.

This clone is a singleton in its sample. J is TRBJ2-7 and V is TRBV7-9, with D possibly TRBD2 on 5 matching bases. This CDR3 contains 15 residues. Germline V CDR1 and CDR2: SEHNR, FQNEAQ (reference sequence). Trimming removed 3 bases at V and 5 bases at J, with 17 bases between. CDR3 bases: TGTGCCAGCAGCTTCAGGTTTGGGCTAGCTAACGAGCAGTACTTC. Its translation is CASSFRFGLANEQYF.

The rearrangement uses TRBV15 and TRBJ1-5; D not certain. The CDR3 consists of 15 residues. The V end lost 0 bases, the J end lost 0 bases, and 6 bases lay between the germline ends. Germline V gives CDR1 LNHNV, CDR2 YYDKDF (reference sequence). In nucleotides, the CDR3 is TGTGCCACCAGCAGAGACAGGAATAGCAATCAGCCCCAGCATTTT. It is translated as CATSRDRNSNQPQHF.

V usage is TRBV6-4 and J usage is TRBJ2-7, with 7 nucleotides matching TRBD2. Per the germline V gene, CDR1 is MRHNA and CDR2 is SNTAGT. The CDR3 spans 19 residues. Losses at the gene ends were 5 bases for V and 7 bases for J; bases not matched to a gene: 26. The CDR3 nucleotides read TGTGCCAGCAGTCCTCACAGTACCCCCGCGGGAGACCGTCGGGATGAGCAGTACTTC. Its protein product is CASSPHSTPAGDRRDEQYF.

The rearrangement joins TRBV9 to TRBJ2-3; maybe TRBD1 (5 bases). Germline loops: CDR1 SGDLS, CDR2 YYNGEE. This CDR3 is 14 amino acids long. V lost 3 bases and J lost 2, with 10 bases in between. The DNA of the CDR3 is TGTGCCAGCAGCGCTTTGACAGTCACAGATACGCAGTATTTT. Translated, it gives CASSALTVTDTQYF. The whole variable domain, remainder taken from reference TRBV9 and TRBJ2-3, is DSGVTQTPKHLITATGQRVTLRCSPRSGDLSVYWYQQSLDQGLQFLIQYYNGEERAKGNILERFSAQQFPDLHSELNLSSLELGDSALYFCASSALTVTDTQYFGPGTRLTVL.

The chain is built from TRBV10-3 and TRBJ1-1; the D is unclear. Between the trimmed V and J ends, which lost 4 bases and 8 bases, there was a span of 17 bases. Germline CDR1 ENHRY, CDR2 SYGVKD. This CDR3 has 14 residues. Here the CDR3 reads CAISGLGRAIEAFF. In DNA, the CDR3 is TGTGCCATCAGTGGGTTAGGGAGAGCAATCGAAGCTTTCTTT.

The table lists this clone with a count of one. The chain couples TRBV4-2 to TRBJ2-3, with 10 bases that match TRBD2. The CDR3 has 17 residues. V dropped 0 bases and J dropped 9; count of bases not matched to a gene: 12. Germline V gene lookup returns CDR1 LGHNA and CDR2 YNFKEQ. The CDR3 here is CASSQDLVSGGAGTQYF. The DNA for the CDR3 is TGTGCCAGCAGCCAAGATCTTGTCAGCGGGGGGGCCGGAACGCAGTATTTT.

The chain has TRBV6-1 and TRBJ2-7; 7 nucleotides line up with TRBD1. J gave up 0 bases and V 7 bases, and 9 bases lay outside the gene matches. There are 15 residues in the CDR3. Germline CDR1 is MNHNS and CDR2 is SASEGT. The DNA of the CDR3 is TGTGCCAGCAATATACAGGGGCCAACCTCCTACGAGCAGTACTTC. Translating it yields CASNIQGPTSYEQYF.

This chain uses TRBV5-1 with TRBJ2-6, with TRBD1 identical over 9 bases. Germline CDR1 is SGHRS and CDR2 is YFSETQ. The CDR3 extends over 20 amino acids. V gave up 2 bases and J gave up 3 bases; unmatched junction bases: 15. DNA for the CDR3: TGCGCCAGCAGCTTTTATTCACCCGGACAGGGGCTGGGTGGGGCCAACGTCCTGACTTTC. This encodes CASSFYSPGQGLGGANVLTF.

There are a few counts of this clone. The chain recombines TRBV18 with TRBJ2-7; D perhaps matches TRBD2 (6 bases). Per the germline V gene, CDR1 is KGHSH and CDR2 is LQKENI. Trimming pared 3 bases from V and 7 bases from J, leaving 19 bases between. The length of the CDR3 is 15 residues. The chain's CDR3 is CASSPVGLAIGEQYF. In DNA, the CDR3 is TGTGCCAGCTCACCGGTGGGACTTGCAATCGGGGAGCAGTACTTC.

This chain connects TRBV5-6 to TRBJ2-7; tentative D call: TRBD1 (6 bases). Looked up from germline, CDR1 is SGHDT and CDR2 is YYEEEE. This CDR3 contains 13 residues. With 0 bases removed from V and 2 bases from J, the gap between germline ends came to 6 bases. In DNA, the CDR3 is TGTGCCAGCAGCTTGGACAGGGCCTACGAGCAGTACTTC. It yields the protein CASSLDRAYEQYF.

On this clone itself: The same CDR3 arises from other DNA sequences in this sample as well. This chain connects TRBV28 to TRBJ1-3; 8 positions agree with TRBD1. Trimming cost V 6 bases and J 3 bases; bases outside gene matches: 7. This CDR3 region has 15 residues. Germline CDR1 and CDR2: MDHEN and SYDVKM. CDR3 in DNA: TGTGCCAGCAGCTCCGGACAGGGAAATGGAAACACCATATATTTT. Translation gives CASSSGQGNGNTIYF.

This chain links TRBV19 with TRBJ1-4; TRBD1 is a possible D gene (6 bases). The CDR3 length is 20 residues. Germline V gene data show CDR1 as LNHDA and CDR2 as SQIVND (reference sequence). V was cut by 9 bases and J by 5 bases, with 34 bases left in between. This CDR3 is CASLHPSPKQGPTLNEKLFF. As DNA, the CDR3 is TGTGCCAGCCTCCATCCCTCCCCGAAGCAGGGGCCGACCTTAAATGAAAAACTGTTTTTT.